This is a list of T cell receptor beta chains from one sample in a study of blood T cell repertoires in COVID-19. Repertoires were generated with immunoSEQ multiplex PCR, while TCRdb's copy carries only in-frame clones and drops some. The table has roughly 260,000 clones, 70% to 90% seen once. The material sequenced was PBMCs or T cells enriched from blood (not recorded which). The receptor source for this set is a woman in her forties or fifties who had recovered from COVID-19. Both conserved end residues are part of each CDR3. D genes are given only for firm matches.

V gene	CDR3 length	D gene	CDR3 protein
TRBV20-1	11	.	CSARLGQPQYF
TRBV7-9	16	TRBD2	CASSPRLAGGPNEQFF
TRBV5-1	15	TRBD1	CASSLDRGANTEAFF
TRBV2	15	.	CASTRRTDGNTEAFF
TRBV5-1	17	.	CASSYYLDRSSGNTIYF
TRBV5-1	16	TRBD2	CASSLTGTSEHNEQYF
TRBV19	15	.	CASSNPGSGAYEQYF
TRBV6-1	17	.	CASSEFGGGKSNQPQHF
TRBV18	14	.	CASSQQESGYGYTF
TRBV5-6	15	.	CASSFDWTTYNEQFF
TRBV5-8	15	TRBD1	CASSLAGTENNEQYF
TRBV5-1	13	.	CASSPWRNNEQFF
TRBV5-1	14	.	CASRSQGSSTEAFF
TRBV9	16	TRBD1	CASRGTGSSGANVLTF
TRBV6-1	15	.	CASNEGDWGTGELFF
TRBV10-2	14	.	CASSVGQANYGYTF
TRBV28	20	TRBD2	CASSLRWVGGSGDNTDTQYF
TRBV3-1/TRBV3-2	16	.	CASSRHRDGLSYEQYF
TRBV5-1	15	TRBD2	CASSLGGSTYNEQFF
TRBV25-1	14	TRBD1	CASSEYRTGVGYTF
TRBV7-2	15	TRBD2	CASSLDRTSGSPPFF
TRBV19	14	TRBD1	CASSPLPGGNEQFF
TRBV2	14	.	CASSESRQGGKLFF
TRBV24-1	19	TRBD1	CATSDSSSTGGWTTEKLFF
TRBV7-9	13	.	CASEAAVNTEAFF
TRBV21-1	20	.	CASSSKNSLAGGRSTDTQYF
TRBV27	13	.	CASRGGSLYGYTF
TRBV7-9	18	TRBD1	CASTLRTGGDGFGTEAFF
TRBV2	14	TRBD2	CACTRLAGTDTQYF
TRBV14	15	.	CASSQGPATNEKLFF
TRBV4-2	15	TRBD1	CASSEPRDRGYGYTF
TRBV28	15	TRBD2	CASSPGLANIYEQYF
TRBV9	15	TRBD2	CASSALAGPSYEQYF
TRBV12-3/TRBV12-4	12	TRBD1	CASRRQGQPQHF
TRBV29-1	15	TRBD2	CSVGTSGRAGNEQFF
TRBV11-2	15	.	CASSPLRGSGNTIYF
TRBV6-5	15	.	CASSYRQSSGEKLFF
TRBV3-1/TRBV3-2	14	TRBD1	CASSQFPGGSPLHF
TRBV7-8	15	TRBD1	CASSLESGTGGGYTF
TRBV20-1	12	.	CSASLTYNEQFF
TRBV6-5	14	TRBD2	CASSYGTSGYEQYF
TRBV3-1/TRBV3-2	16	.	CASSQEELSYNSPLHF
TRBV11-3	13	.	CASSFSSKETQYF
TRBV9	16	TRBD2	CASSVAPGLAGLSQFF
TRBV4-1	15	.	CASSQGRADQETQYF
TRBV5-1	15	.	CASSETAANTGELFF
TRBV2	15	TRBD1	CASSEAGQGNQPQHF
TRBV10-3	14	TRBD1	CAIQPTGGGETQYF
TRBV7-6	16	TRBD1	CASSLDRDRGNNEQFF
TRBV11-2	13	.	CASSLEWQGKQYF
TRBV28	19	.	CASSSPSGGGWTSNQPQHF
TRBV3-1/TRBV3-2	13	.	CASSPTRLAEAFF